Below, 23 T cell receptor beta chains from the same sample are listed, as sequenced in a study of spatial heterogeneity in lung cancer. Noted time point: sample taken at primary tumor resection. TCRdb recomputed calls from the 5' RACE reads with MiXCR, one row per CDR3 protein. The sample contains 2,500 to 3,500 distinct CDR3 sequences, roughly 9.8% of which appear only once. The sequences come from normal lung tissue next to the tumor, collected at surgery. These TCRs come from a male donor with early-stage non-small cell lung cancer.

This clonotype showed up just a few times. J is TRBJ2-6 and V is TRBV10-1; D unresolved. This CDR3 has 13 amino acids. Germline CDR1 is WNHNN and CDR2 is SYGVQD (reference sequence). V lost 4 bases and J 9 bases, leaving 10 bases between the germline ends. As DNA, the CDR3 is TGCGCCAGCAGTGGGGCGGTCAACAACGTCCTGACTTTC. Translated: CASSGAVNNVLTF.

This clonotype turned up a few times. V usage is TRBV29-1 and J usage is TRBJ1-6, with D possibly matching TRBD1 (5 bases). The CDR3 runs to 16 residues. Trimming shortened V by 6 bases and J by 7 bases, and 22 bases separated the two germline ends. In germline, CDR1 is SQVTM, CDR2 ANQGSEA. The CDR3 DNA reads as TGCAGCGTCCATTTTGCGCGAGCAGGGAGAAATTCACCCCTCCACTTT. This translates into CSVHFARAGRNSPLHF.

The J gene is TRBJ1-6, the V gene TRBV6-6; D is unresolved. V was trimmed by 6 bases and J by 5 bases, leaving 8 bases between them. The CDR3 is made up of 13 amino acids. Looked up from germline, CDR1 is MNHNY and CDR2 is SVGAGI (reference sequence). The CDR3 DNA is TGTGCCAGCAGCAGCAGAGATAATTCACCCCTCCACTTT. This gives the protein CASSSRDNSPLHF.

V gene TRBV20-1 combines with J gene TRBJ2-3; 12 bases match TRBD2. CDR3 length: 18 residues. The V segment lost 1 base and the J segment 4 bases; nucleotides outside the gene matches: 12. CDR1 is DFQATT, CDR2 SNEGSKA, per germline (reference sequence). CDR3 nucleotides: TGCAGTGCTAGAGCCCCGGGACTAGCGGGCAGGAGGGCAGATACGCAGTATTTT. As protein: CSARAPGLAGRRADTQYF.

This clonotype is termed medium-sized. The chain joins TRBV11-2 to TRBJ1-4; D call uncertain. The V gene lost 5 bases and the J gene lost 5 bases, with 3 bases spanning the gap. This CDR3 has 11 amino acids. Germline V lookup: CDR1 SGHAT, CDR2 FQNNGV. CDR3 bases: TGTGCCAGCAGCCAGAATGAAAAACTGTTTTTT. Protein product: CASSQNEKLFF. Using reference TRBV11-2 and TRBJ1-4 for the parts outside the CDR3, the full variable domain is EAGVAQSPRYKIIEKRQSVAFWCNPISGHATLYWYQQILGQGPKLLIQFQNNGVVDDSQLPKDRFSAERLKGVDSTLKIQPAKLEDSAVYLCASSQNEKLFFGSGTQLSVL.

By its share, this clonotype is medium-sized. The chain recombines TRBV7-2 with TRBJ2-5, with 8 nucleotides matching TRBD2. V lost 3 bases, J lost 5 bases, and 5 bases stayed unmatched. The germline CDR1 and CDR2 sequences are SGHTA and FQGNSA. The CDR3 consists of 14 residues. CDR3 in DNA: TGTGCCAGCAGCTTCCCCGGGAGGGTCGAGACCCAGTACTTC. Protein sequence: CASSFPGRVETQYF.

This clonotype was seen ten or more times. DNA for the CDR3: TGTGCCAGCAGTTCCATCAGGGGTGAGCAGTTCTTC. Encoded protein: CASSSIRGEQFF. The chain has TRBV28 and TRBJ2-1, with D possibly TRBD1 on 6 matching bases. This CDR3 spans 12 amino acids. Germline CDR1 MDHEN, CDR2 SYDVKM. V shed 4 bases and J shed 9 bases, with 10 bases lying between them.

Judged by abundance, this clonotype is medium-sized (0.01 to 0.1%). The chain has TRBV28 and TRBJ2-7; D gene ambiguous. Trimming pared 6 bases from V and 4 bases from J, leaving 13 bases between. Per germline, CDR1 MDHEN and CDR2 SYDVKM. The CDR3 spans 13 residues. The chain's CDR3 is CASSLVPVYEQYF. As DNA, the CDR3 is TGTGCCAGCAGCCTAGTACCAGTGTACGAGCAGTACTTC.

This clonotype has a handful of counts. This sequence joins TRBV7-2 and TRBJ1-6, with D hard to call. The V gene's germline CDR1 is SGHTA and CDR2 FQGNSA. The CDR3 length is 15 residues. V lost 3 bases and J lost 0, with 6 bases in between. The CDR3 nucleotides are TGTGCCAGCAGCTTCTTTCGCTCCTATAATTCACCCCTCCACTTT. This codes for CASSFFRSYNSPLHF.

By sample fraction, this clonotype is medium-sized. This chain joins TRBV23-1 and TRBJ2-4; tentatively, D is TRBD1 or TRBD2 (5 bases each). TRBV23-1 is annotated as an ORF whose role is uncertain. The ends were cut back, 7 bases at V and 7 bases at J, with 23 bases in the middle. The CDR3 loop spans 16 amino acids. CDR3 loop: CASTPFRDPRRNIQYF. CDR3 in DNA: TGCGCCAGCACCCCATTCCGGGACCCAAGGAGGAACATTCAGTACTTC.

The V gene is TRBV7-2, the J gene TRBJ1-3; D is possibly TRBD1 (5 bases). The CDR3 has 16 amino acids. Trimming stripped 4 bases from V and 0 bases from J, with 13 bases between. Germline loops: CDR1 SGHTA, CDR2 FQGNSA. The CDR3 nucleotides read TGTGCCAGCAGCTATGGGACGGCAACCTCTGGAAACACCATATATTTT. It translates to CASSYGTATSGNTIYF.

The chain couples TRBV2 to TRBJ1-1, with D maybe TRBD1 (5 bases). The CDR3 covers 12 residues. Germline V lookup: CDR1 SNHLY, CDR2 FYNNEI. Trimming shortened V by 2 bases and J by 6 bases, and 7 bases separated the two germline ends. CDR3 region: CASSETGAEAFF. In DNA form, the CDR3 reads TGTGCCAGCAGTGAAACGGGGGCTGAAGCTTTCTTT.

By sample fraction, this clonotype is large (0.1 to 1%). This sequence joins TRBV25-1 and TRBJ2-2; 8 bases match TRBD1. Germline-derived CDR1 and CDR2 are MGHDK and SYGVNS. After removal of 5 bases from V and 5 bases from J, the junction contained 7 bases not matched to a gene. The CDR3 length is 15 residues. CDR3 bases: TGTGCCAGCAGTCCGGACAGGGCCTTGACCGGGGAGCTGTTTTTT. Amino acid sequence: CASSPDRALTGELFF. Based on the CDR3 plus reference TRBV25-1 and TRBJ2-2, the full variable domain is EADIYQTPRYLVIGTGKKITLECSQTMGHDKMYWYQQDPGMELHLIHYSYGVNSTEKGDLSSESTVSRIRTEHFPLTLESARPSHTSQYLCASSPDRALTGELFFGEGSRLTVL.

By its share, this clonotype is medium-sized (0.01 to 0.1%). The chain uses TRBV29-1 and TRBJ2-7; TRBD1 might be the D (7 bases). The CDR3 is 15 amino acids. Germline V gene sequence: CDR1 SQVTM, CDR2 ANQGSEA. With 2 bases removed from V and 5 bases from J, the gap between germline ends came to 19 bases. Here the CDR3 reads CSVELGRTGSHEQYF. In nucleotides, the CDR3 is TGCAGCGTTGAATTGGGGAGGACAGGAAGCCACGAGCAGTACTTC.

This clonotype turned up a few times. CDR3 loop: CAIRRGSTANTGELFF. DNA for the CDR3: TGTGCCATCAGGCGAGGTAGCACCGCGAACACCGGGGAGCTGTTTTTT. The rearrangement joins TRBV10-3 to TRBJ2-2; unclear D gene. Germline V gene sequence: CDR1 ENHRY, CDR2 SYGVKD. This CDR3 comprises 16 residues. Trimming shortened V by 6 bases and J by 0 bases, and 14 bases separated the two germline ends.

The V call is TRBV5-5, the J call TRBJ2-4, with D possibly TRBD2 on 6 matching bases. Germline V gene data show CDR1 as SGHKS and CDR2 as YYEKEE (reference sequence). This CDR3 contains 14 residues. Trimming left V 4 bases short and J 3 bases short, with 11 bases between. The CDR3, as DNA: TGTGCCAGCAGCCTGGAGGGGTACAAAAACATTCAGTACTTC. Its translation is CASSLEGYKNIQYF.

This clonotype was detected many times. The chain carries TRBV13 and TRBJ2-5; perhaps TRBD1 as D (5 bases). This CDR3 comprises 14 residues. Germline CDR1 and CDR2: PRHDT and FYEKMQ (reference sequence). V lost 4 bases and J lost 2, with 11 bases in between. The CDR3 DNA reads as TGTGCCAGCAGCTCATGGGGCGTACAAGAGACCCAGTACTTC. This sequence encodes CASSSWGVQETQYF.

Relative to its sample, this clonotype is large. CDR3 amino acids: CASSMRTGGDQPQHF. DNA for the CDR3: TGTGCCAGTAGTATGCGGACAGGGGGGGATCAGCCCCAGCATTTT. The chain joins TRBV19 to TRBJ1-5; TRBD1 agrees at 10 bases. There are 15 residues in the CDR3. Trimming cost V 3 bases and J 5 bases; bases outside gene matches: 4. CDR1 and CDR2 (germline): LNHDA, SQIVND (reference sequence). The entire variable domain, with the rest obtained from reference TRBV19 and TRBJ1-5, is as follows: DGGITQSPKYLFRKEGQNVTLSCEQNLNHDAMYWYRQDPGQGLRLIYYSQIVNDFQKGDIAEGYSVSREKKESFPLTVTSAQKNPTAFYLCASSMRTGGDQPQHFGDGTRLSIL.

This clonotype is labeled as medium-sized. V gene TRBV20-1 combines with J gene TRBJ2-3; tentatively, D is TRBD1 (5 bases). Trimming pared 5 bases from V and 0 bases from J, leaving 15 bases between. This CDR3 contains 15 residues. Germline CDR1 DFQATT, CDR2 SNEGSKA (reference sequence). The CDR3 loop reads CSAGQGGESTDTQYF. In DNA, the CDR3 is TGCAGTGCTGGTCAGGGTGGGGAAAGCACAGATACGCAGTATTTT.

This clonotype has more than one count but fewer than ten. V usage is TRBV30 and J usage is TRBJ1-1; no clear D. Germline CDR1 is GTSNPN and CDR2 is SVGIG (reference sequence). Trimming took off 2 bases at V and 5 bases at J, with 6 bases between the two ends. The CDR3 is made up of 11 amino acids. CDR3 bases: TGTGCCTGGAGTTATGATACTGAAGCTTTCTTT. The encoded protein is CAWSYDTEAFF.

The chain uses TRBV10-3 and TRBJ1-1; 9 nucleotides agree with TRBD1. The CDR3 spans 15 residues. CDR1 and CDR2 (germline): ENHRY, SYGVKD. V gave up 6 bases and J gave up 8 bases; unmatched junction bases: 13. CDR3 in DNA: TGTGCCATCAGATCGCCGGGACAGGGAAACGGGGAAGCTTTCTTT. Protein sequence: CAIRSPGQGNGEAFF.

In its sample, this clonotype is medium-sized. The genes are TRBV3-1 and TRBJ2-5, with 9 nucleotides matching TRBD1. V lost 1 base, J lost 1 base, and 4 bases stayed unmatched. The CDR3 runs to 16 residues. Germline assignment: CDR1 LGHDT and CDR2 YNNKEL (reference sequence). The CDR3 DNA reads TGTGCCAGCAGCCAAGCCCGACAGGGGGTCCAAGAGACCCAGTACTTC. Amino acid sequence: CASSQARQGVQETQYF.

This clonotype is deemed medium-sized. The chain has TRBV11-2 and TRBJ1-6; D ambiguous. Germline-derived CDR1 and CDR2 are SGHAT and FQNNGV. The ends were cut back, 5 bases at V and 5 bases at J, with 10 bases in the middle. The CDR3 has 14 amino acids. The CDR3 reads CASSPDGNNSPLHF. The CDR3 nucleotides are TGTGCCAGCAGCCCGGACGGAAATAATTCACCCCTCCACTTT.